The 2 T cell receptor beta chains presented below share a single source sample, sequenced in a study of monozygotic twins with inflammatory bowel disease. Reprocessing the 5' RACE reads, TCRdb reports a single entry for every CDR3 protein and omits DNA. The repertoire table contains 300,000 to 400,000 distinct CDR3 sequences. The sample comprised blood. The receptors stem from a human donor with ulcerative colitis or Crohn's disease, or a healthy co-twin of an affected twin (not recorded which).

V gene TRBV20-1 combines with J gene TRBJ2-3; TCRdb picks TRBD1, but there is no DNA to check that call. CDR3 size: 17 residues. Germline V gene sequence: CDR1 DFQATT, CDR2 SNEGSKA (reference sequence). The CDR3 sequence: CSAPLSWRGTVIDTQYF.

The chain employs TRBV20-1 and TRBJ1-1; TCRdb's D gene call, TRBD1, goes unchecked for lack of DNA. Germline lookup yields CDR1 DFQATT and CDR2 SNEGSKA (reference sequence). This CDR3 has 13 amino acids. CDR3 residues: CSAREQGYTEAFF.